One sample yielded the 20 T cell receptor beta chains listed below, sequenced in a study of shared clonotypes between healthy human individuals. The assay was immunoSEQ multiplex PCR, and TCRdb's table has in-frame clones only and misses some. The profile shows 2 million to 2.5 million clones, 80% to 95% of them singletons. The sequencing input was naive CD4+ T cells from PBMCs. Indicated subset: CD45RA+ positively selected. The receptors were gathered from a man younger than 35 in good health. Some clones in this sample may be carry-over from other donors' samples.

The CDR3 sequence: CASRPRATDSGNTIYF. The CDR3 region has the DNA TGTGCCAGCCGCCCCAGGGCCACCGACTCTGGAAACACCATATATTTT. The chain combines TRBV27 with TRBJ1-3, with D maybe TRBD1 (5 bases). This CDR3 contains 16 residues. Trimming cost V 8 bases and J 0 bases, with 17 bases left between them. Per germline, CDR1 MNHEY and CDR2 SMNVEV (reference sequence).

V and J are TRBV27 and TRBJ2-3; maybe TRBD2 (5 bases). Trimming pared 2 bases from V and 1 base from J, leaving 16 bases between. The CDR3 extends over 17 amino acids. Germline-derived CDR1 and CDR2 are MNHEY and SMNVEV (reference sequence). In DNA form, the CDR3 reads TGTGCCAGCAGTTTAGTGGGAGCGGCCCGGGGCACAGATACGCAGTATTTT. Amino acids: CASSLVGAARGTDTQYF.

This rearrangement joins TRBV6-5 to TRBJ2-1; 10 positions match TRBD1. This CDR3 spans 16 amino acids. With V trimmed by 4 bases and J by 7 bases, 10 bases remained unmatched. Germline values: CDR1 MNHEY, CDR2 SVGAGI. The CDR3 reads CASSLHRDRGSNEQFF. CDR3 sequence (DNA): TGTGCCAGCAGTTTACACCGGGACAGGGGATCGAATGAGCAGTTCTTC.

This chain connects TRBV7-2 to TRBJ2-4; no definite D call. Trimming shortened V by 1 base and J by 0 bases, and 10 bases separated the two germline ends. The CDR3 extends over 16 amino acids. Looked up from germline, CDR1 is SGHTA and CDR2 is FQGNSA. Here the CDR3 reads CASSLVWDIAKNIQYF. The DNA for the CDR3 is TGTGCCAGCAGCTTAGTTTGGGATATAGCCAAAAACATTCAGTACTTC.

The V gene is TRBV7-9, the J gene TRBJ2-7; D remains unclear. CDR1 is SEHNR and CDR2 is FQNEAQ in the germline V gene (reference sequence). Between the trimmed V and J ends, which lost 4 bases and 0 bases, there was a span of 13 bases. The CDR3 totals 15 residues. The CDR3 nucleotides are TGTGCCAGCAGCTCCGGGTGGGGAAGCTCCTACGAGCAGTACTTC. It specifies CASSSGWGSSYEQYF.

The chain combines TRBV7-3 with TRBJ2-7, with 9 bases that match TRBD2. The CDR3 spans 15 residues. V gave up 4 bases and J gave up 3 bases; unmatched junction bases: 7. Germline V gene sequence: CDR1 SGHTA, CDR2 FQGTGA. The CDR3 DNA sequence: TGTGCCAGCAGCTCTGCAGCGGGAGGTGGCTACGAGCAGTACTTC. Its translation is CASSSAAGGGYEQYF.

This chain connects TRBV7-6 to TRBJ2-7; 8 bases map to TRBD1. Germline lookup yields CDR1 SGHVS and CDR2 FNYEAQ. Trimming removed 4 bases from V and 5 bases from J; junction bases left unmatched: 10. The CDR3 is made up of 15 amino acids. Written as DNA, the CDR3 is TGTGCCAGCAGCTCGACCGGGACAGGAGTTAACGAGCAGTACTTC. Its translation is CASSSTGTGVNEQYF. Full variable domain (outside the CDR3, taken from reference TRBV7-6 and TRBJ2-7): GAGVSQSPRYKVTKRGQDVALRCDPISGHVSLYWYRQALGQGPEFLTYFNYEAQQDKSGLPNDRFSAERPEGSISTLTIQRTEQRDSAMYRCASSSTGTGVNEQYFGPGTRLTVT.

The chain uses TRBV19 and TRBJ2-7, with D hard to call. The CDR3 runs to 15 residues. The V and J ends lost 6 bases and 2 bases respectively, with 17 bases between them. Germline V lookup: CDR1 LNHDA, CDR2 SQIVND (reference sequence). The DNA for the CDR3 is TGTGCCAGTAGGCCCACCGCCACGCGGACCTACGAGCAGTACTTC. Translated, it gives CASRPTATRTYEQYF.

The chain carries TRBV28 and TRBJ2-1; 12 bases are shared with TRBD2. This CDR3 region has 17 residues. Germline V CDR1 and CDR2: MDHEN, SYDVKM. With V trimmed by 6 bases and J by 4 bases, 10 bases remained unmatched. The DNA for the CDR3 is TGTGCCAGCAGCCTCCACCCGGGGACTAGCGGGTACAATGAGCAGTTCTTC. It codes for CASSLHPGTSGYNEQFF.

DNA for the CDR3: TGTGCCAGCAGTCTCGCCGGACAGCGCTACGAGCAGTACTTC. This translates into CASSLAGQRYEQYF. The chain carries TRBV27 and TRBJ2-7; D is possibly TRBD1 (6 bases). The CDR3 is made up of 14 amino acids. In germline, CDR1 is MNHEY, CDR2 SMNVEV (reference sequence). Trimming removed 5 bases from V and 3 bases from J, with 14 bases in between.

This clone was picked up one time. This chain connects TRBV7-2 to TRBJ1-6; D is possibly TRBD1 (6 bases). Trimming cost V 5 bases and J 7 bases, with 6 bases left between them. The CDR3 is 12 amino acids. CDR1 SGHTA and CDR2 FQGNSA come from the germline V gene. As DNA, the CDR3 is TGTGCCAGCAGCGACAGGAATTCACCCCTCCACTTT. As protein: CASSDRNSPLHF.

The chain is built from TRBV5-1 and TRBJ2-7; 9 bases map to TRBD2. CDR1 and CDR2 from the germline V gene are SGHRS and YFSETQ. V gave up 1 base and J gave up 7 bases; unmatched junction bases: 9. CDR3 size: 15 residues. CDR3 nucleotides: TGCGCCAGCAGCTTGCAGGCGGGAGGGCCTTGGGAGCAGTACTTC. It yields the protein CASSLQAGGPWEQYF.

The CDR3 DNA follows: TGTGCCAGCAGCAGGACTAGCGGGAATCCGGGGGAGCAGTACTTC. This translates into CASSRTSGNPGEQYF. The chain is built from TRBV6-5 and TRBJ2-5, with 12 bases identical to TRBD2. Unmatched junction bases numbered 13, after V lost 6 bases and J lost 11 bases. The CDR3 spans 15 residues. From germline, CDR1 is MNHEY and CDR2 SVGAGI.

V usage is TRBV6-1 and J usage is TRBJ1-4; maybe TRBD1 (5 bases). The CDR3 runs to 15 residues. Germline V gives CDR1 MNHNS, CDR2 SASEGT. Trimming left V 6 bases short and J 4 bases short, with 15 bases between. The CDR3 DNA is TGTGCCAGCAGCAGGCCGGAGAGGGGTAATGAAAAACTGTTTTTT. This codes for CASSRPERGNEKLFF.

This clone was picked up one time. This chain connects TRBV28 to TRBJ2-5, with a possible D match to TRBD2 (6 bases). Germline V gives CDR1 MDHEN, CDR2 SYDVKM. Trimming stripped 6 bases from V and 7 bases from J, with 18 bases between. The CDR3 contains 14 residues. CDR3 in amino acids: CASRNLAVSGTQYF. The CDR3 nucleotides read TGTGCCAGCAGAAACTTAGCGGTGAGCGGGACCCAGTACTTC.

The V call is TRBV18, the J call TRBJ1-2; the D is unclear. This CDR3 comprises 15 residues. V was pared by 3 bases and J by 2 bases, with 13 bases between. CDR1 is KGHSH and CDR2 is LQKENI in the germline V gene. The CDR3 here is CASSPTTDQNYGYTF. In DNA, the CDR3 is TGTGCCAGCTCACCGACAACCGATCAAAACTATGGCTACACCTTC. The entire variable domain, with the rest obtained from reference TRBV18 and TRBJ1-2, is as follows: NAGVMQNPRHLVRRRGQEARLRCSPMKGHSHVYWYRQLPEEGLKFMVYLQKENIIDESGMPKERFSAEFPKEGPSILRIQQVVRGDSAAYFCASSPTTDQNYGYTFGSGTRLTVV.

The chain recombines TRBV19 with TRBJ2-1, with D hard to call. Germline V gene sequence: CDR1 LNHDA, CDR2 SQIVND (reference sequence). The CDR3 sequence is 13 residues long. Trimming cost V 3 bases and J 5 bases, with 8 bases left between them. The chain's CDR3 is CASSIGRNNEQFF. The CDR3, as DNA: TGTGCCAGTAGTATCGGTCGAAACAATGAGCAGTTCTTC.

A word on this clone: The sample has other DNA sequences that encode this CDR3 too. V gene TRBV28 combines with J gene TRBJ1-5, with no clear D. Trimming stripped 2 bases from V and 2 bases from J, with 7 bases between. Germline V gene data show CDR1 as MDHEN and CDR2 as SYDVKM. There are 14 residues in the CDR3. The DNA of the CDR3 is TGTGCCAGCAGTTTAGGTGGAGGCAATCAGCCCCAGCATTTT. Translated, it gives CASSLGGGNQPQHF.

With respect to this clone: Other DNA sequences from this sample encode an identical CDR3 as well. The chain joins TRBV12-5 to TRBJ2-2; the D is unclear. Trimming took off 9 bases at V and 3 bases at J, with 8 bases between the two ends. The CDR3 length is 12 residues. Germline lookup yields CDR1 LGHNT and CDR2 FRNRAP. CDR3 in amino acids: CASARDTGELFF. The CDR3 DNA reads as TGTGCTAGCGCTAGGGACACCGGGGAGCTGTTTTTT. Drawing the rest from reference TRBV12-5 and TRBJ2-2, the complete variable domain is DARVTQTPRHKVTEMGQEVTMRCQPILGHNTVFWYRQTMMQGLELLAYFRNRAPLDDSGMPKDRFSAEMPDATLATLKIQPSEPRDSAVYFCASARDTGELFFGEGSRLTVL.

The chain recombines TRBV11-2 with TRBJ2-7; D perhaps matches TRBD2 (6 bases). Per the germline V gene, CDR1 is SGHAT and CDR2 is FQNNGV. The CDR3 totals 15 residues. V was trimmed by 2 bases and J by 0 bases, leaving 11 bases between them. The CDR3 here is CASSLIGDFSYEQYF. Written as DNA, the CDR3 is TGTGCCAGCAGCTTAATCGGGGACTTCTCCTACGAGCAGTACTTC.